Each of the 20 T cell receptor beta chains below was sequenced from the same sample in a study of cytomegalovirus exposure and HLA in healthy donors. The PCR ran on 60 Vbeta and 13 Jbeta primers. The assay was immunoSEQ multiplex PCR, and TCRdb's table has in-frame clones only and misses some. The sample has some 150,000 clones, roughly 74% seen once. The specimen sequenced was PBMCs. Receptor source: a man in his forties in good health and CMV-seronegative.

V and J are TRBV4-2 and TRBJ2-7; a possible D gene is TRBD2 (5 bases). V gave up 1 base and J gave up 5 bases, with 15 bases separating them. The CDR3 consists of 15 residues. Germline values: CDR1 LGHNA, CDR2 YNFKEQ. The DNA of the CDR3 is TGTGCCAGCAGCCAAGTGGCTCTGGTGGGAGACGAGCAGTACTTC. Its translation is CASSQVALVGDEQYF.

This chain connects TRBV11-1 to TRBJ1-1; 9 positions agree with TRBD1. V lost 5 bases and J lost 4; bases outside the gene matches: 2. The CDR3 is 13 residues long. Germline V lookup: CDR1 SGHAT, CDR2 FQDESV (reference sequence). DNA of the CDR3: TGTGCCAGCAGCCGACAGGGGGGCACTGAAGCTTTCTTT. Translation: CASSRQGGTEAFF.

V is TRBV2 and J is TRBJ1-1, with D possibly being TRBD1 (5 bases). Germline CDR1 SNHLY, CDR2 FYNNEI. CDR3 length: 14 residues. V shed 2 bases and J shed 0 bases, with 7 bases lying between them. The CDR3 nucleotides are TGTGCCAGCAGTGAAAGACAGATGAACACTGAAGCTTTCTTT. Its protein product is CASSERQMNTEAFF.

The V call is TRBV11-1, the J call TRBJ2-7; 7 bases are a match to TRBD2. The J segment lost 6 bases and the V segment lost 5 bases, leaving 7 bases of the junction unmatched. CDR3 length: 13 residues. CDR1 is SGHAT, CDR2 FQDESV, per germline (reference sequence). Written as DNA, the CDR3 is TGTGCCAGCAGCGATGGGGGGGTCCGCGAGCAGTACTTC. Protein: CASSDGGVREQYF. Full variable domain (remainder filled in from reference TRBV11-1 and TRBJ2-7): EAEVAQSPRYKITEKSQAVAFWCDPISGHATLYWYRQILGQGPELLVQFQDESVVDDSQLPKDRFSAERLKGVDSTLKIQPAELGDSAMYLCASSDGGVREQYFGPGTRLTVT.

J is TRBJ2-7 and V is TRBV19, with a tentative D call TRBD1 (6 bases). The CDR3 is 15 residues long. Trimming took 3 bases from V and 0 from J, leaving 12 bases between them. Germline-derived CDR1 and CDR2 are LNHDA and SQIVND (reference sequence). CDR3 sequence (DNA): TGTGCCAGTAGTATGGTGCTGGGGGCCTCCTACGAGCAGTACTTC. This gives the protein CASSMVLGASYEQYF. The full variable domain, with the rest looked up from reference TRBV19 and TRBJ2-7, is DGGITQSPKYLFRKEGQNVTLSCEQNLNHDAMYWYRQDPGQGLRLIYYSQIVNDFQKGDIAEGYSVSREKKESFPLTVTSAQKNPTAFYLCASSMVLGASYEQYFGPGTRLTVT.

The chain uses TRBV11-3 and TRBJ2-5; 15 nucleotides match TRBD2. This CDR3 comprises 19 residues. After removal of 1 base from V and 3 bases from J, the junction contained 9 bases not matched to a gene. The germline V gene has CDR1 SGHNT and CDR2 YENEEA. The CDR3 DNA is TGTGCCAGCAGCTTAGGTGGGACTAGCGGGGGGATCTCGAAAGAGACCCAGTACTTC. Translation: CASSLGGTSGGISKETQYF.

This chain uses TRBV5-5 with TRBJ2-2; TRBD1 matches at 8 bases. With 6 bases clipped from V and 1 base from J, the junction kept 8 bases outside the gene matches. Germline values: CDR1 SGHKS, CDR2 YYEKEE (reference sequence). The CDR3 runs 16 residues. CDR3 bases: TGTGCCAGCAACACGGACAGGGACAGGAACACCGGGGAGCTGTTTTTT. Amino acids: CASNTDRDRNTGELFF.

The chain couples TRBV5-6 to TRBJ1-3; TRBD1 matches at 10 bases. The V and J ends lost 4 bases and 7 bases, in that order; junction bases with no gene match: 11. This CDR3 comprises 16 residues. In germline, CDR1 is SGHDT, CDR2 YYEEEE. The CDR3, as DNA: TGTGCCAGCAGCCAAGGGACTACGACAGGGGGCAACACCATATATTTT. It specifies CASSQGTTTGGNTIYF.

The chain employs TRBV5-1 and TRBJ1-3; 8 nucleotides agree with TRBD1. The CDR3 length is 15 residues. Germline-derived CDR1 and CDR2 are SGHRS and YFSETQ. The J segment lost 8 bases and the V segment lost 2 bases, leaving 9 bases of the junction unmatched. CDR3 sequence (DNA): TGCGCCAGCAGCTTTGGGCAGGGGGCGCAGGACACCATATATTTT. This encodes CASSFGQGAQDTIYF.

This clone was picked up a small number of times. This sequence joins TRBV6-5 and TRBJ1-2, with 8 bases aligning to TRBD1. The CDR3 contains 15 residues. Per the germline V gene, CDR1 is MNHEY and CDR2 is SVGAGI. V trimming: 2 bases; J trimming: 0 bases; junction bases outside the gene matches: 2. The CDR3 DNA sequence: TGTGCCAGCAGTTACCAGACAGGGGCTAACTATGGCTACACCTTC. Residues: CASSYQTGANYGYTF.

The CDR3 protein is CASSRGNQAFF. DNA for the CDR3: TGTGCCAGCAGCAGGGGTAACCAAGCTTTCTTT. This chain links TRBV14 with TRBJ1-1, with D possibly being TRBD1 (5 bases). The CDR3 covers 11 residues. V lost 5 bases and J 9 bases, leaving 10 bases between the germline ends. CDR1 is SGHDN and CDR2 is FVKESK in the germline V gene. Filled out from reference TRBV14 and TRBJ1-1, the complete variable domain reads EAGVTQFPSHSVIEKGQTVTLRCDPISGHDNLYWYRRVMGKEIKFLLHFVKESKQDESGMPNNRFLAERTGGTYSTLKVQPAELEDSGVYFCASSRGNQAFFGQGTRLTVV.

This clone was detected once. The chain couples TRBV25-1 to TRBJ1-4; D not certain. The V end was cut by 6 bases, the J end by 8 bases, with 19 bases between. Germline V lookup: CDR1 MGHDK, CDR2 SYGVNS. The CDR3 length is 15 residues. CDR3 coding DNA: TGTGCCAGCAGCCCACGGGCTCGAGGAGGGGAAAAACTGTTTTTT. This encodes CASSPRARGGEKLFF.

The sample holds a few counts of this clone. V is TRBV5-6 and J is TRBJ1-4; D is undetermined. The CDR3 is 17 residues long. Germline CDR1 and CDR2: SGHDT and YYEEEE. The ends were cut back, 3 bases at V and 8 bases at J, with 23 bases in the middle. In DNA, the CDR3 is TGTGCCAGCAGCTCCTCCCCTCGGAACCCACGGCGGGAAAAACTGTTTTTT. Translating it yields CASSSSPRNPRREKLFF.

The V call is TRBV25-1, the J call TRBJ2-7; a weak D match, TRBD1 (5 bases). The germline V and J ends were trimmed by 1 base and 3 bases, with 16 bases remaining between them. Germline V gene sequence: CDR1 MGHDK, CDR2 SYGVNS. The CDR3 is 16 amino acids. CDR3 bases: TGTGCCAGCAGTGAATGGGGCCTAGAAGGGAACTACGAGCAGTACTTC. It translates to CASSEWGLEGNYEQYF.

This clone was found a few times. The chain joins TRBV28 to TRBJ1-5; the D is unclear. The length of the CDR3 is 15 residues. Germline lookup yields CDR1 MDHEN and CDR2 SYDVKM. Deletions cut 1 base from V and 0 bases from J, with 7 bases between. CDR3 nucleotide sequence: TGTGCCAGCAGTTTATCGTCCAGTAGCAATCAGCCCCAGCATTTT. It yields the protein CASSLSSSSNQPQHF.

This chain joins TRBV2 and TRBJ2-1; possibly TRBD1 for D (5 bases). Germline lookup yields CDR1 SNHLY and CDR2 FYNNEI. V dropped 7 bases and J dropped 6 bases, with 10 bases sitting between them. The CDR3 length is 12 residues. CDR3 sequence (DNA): TGTGCCAGCACTATTCAGGGCAATGAGCAGTTCTTC. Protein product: CASTIQGNEQFF.

For the CDR3, the DNA is TGTGCCAGTAGCCCTTCAGGACACGTGTACGAAAAACTGTTTTTT. It translates to CASSPSGHVYEKLFF. J is TRBJ1-4 and V is TRBV19; D perhaps matches TRBD1 (5 bases). Between the trimmed V and J ends, which lost 6 bases and 8 bases, there was a span of 19 bases. The CDR3 spans 15 residues. Germline CDR1 is LNHDA and CDR2 is SQIVND (reference sequence).

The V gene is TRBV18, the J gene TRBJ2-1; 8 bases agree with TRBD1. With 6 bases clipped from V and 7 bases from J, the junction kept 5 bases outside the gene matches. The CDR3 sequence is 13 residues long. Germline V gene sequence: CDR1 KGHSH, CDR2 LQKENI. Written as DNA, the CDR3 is TGTGCCAGCTCTCGACAGGGGATGAATGAGCAGTTCTTC. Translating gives CASSRQGMNEQFF. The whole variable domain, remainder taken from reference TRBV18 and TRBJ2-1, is NAGVMQNPRHLVRRRGQEARLRCSPMKGHSHVYWYRQLPEEGLKFMVYLQKENIIDESGMPKERFSAEFPKEGPSILRIQQVVRGDSAAYFCASSRQGMNEQFFGPGTRLTVL.

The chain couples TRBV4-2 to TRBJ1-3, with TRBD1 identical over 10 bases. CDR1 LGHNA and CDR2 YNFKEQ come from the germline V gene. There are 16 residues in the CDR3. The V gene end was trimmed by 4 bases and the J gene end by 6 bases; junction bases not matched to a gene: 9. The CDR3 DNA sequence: TGTGCCAGCAGCCTTACCCCGACAGGGGGCGAAAACACCATATATTTT. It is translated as CASSLTPTGGENTIYF.

CDR3 protein: CASSLGDRWTEAFF. In DNA, the CDR3 is TGTGCCAGCAGCTTGGGGGACAGGTGGACTGAAGCTTTCTTT. This chain links TRBV7-8 with TRBJ1-1; 8 bases match TRBD1. The trim removed 3 bases at V and 5 bases at J, leaving 5 bases unmatched. The CDR3 totals 14 residues. The germline V gene encodes CDR1 SGHVS and CDR2 FQNEAQ. The variable domain in full, completed from reference TRBV7-8 and TRBJ1-1, reads GAGVSQSPRYKVAKRGQDVALRCDPISGHVSLFWYQQALGQGPEFLTYFQNEAQLDKSGLPSDRFFAERPEGSVSTLKIQRTQQEDSAVYLCASSLGDRWTEAFFGQGTRLTVV.